A selection of T cell receptor beta chains follows, all from one sample in a study of cytomegalovirus exposure and HLA in healthy donors. The method was immunoSEQ multiplex PCR; TCRdb's version includes in-frame clones alone and lacks a portion of them. This sample contains roughly 65,000 clones. Sequencing was performed on PBMCs. The receptors originated from a boy aged 5-17 years in good health and CMV-seronegative. The CDR3 runs from the conserved cysteine through the conserved F or W. D genes are given only for firm matches.

d_call j_call v_call cdr3_nt cdr3_aa
- TRBJ1-1 TRBV5-5 TGTGCCAGCAGCTACGCGCCGGGGATGAACACTGAAGCTTTCTTT CASSYAPGMNTEAFF
TRBD1 TRBJ2-2 TRBV4-1 TGCGCCAGCAGCCAAGATGGCCAGGGGGCCGTCGGGGAGCTGTTTTTT CASSQDGQGAVGELFF
TRBD1 TRBJ2-1 TRBV6-5 TGTGCCACCTCAACCCCCTACAGGGGAAGGAATGAGCAGTTCTTC CATSTPYRGRNEQFF
- TRBJ1-2 TRBV30 TGTGCCTGGAGGGGCCAGGAAAACTATGGCTACACCTTC CAWRGQENYGYTF
TRBD1 TRBJ2-7 TRBV7-9 TGTGCCAGCAGTGCGACAGGGAGCTCCTACGAGCAGTACTTC CASSATGSSYEQYF
- TRBJ2-3 TRBV30 TGTGCCTGGGAGGGAACTAGCTTTGACACAGATACGCAGTATTTT CAWEGTSFDTDTQYF
- TRBJ1-2 TRBV30 TGTGCCTGGAAGGGCAGCGGGTATGGCTACACCTTC CAWKGSGYGYTF
- TRBJ1-5 TRBV19 TGTGCCAGTAGTATTAACAGGTGGGGCAATCAGCCCCAGCATTTT CASSINRWGNQPQHF
- TRBJ2-7 TRBV30 TGTGCCTGGAGTGTAGGCAGGACCTACGAGCAGTACTTC CAWSVGRTYEQYF
- TRBJ2-7 TRBV11-1 TGTGCCAGCAGCTTAGACGACAGCCTTTTTACCTACGAGCAGTACTTC CASSLDDSLFTYEQYF
- TRBJ1-2 TRBV6-5 TGTGCCAGCAGAGTTACGGCGGGGGCTGGCTACACCTTC CASRVTAGAGYTF
- TRBJ2-3 TRBV21-1 TGTGCCGGATCCGGGACAGGACCAACTCCGATTAGCACAGATACGCAGTATTTT CAGSGTGPTPISTDTQYF
- TRBJ2-1 TRBV9 TGTGCCAGCAGCGCCACAGGCAGCCTCAATGAGCAGTTCTTC CASSATGSLNEQFF
TRBD2 TRBJ2-1 TRBV6-1 TGTGCCAGCGAGGGCGGGGGACGTCCTAACAATGAGCAGTTCTTC CASEGGGRPNNEQFF
TRBD1 TRBJ2-3 TRBV19 TGTGCCAGTATGGACCAGGGGGGCACAGATACGCAGTATTTT CASMDQGGTDTQYF
- TRBJ2-1 TRBV2 TGTGCCAGCAGTGAAGAAGGCGACTTAGTGAGGTTCTTC CASSEEGDLVRFF
TRBD1 TRBJ1-2 TRBV15 TGTGCCACCAGCAGATCTGGAGGGGACAGGGTGGGATTGAATGGCTACACCTTC CATSRSGGDRVGLNGYTF
TRBD1 TRBJ1-1 TRBV6-6 TGTGCCAGCAGTTACGCGGACAGGGCGACTGAAGCTTTCTTT CASSYADRATEAFF